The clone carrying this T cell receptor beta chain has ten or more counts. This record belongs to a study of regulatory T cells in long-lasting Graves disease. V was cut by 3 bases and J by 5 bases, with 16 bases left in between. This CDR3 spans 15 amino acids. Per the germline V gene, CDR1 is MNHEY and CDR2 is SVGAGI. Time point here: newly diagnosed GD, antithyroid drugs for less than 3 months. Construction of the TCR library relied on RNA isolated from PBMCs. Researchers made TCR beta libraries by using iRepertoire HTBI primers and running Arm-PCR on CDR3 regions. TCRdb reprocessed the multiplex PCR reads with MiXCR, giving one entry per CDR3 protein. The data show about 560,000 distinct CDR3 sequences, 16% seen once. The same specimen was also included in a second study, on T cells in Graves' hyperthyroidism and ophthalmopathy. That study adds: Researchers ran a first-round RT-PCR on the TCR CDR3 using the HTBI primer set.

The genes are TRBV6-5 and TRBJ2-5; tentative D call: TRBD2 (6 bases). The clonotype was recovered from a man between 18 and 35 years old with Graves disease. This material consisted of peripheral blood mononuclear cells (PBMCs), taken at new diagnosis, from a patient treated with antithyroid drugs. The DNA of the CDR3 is TGTGCCAGCAGTTATGAGCGGACCCGGGGGGAGACCCAGTACTTC. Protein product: CASSYERTRGETQYF.